This T cell receptor beta chain was sequenced during a study of CD8 T cells in ankylosing spondylitis. Making the TCR beta libraries involved quantitative 5'-RACE with molecular barcodes. TCRdb independently ran MiXCR on the 5' RACE reads; one entry per CDR3 protein. This table has a few hundred thousand distinct CDR3 sequences, roughly 8% appearing once. V was cut by 6 bases and J by 9 bases, with 15 bases left in between. CDR3 length: 12 amino acids. Per germline, CDR1 SQVTM and CDR2 ANQGSEA. This clonotype was recorded many times. No antigen is known for it. Study-wide points: Existing reports had already noted some motif variants in reactive arthritis synovial fluid and blood. Within ankylosing spondylitis blood, a TCR beta motif made up of fewer than ten highly homologous variants appeared to be characteristic. The clones that were linked to disease were reported to be significantly enriched in matched synovial fluid samples from ankylosing spondylitis patients. With a CD8+ phenotype, disease-linked clones were relatively rare in peripheral blood.

The sequenced sample consisted of blood, either unsorted or a sorted T cell fraction (not recorded which). The receptor's source is a male donor with ankylosing spondylitis. The J gene is TRBJ2-1, the V gene TRBV29-1; D gene unclear. CDR3 amino acids: CSVDPGRFEQFF. CDR3 DNA: TGCAGCGTCGACCCGGGCCGCTTTGAGCAGTTCTTC.